This TCR beta chain was sequenced during a study of cytotoxic CD8 clonotypes in ibrutinib-treated CLL (dated by TCRdb to 2020 to 2023). For the study in its entirety: The cohort had 11 relapsed/refractory and about 15 treatment-naive patients; 17 were IGHV unmutated. Responses were partial in 25 or so patients and complete in 2; after median about 5.5 years follow-up, roughly 14 stayed in remission and 12 progressed. Samples at response were collected after a median of 12 months of treatment, with a range of about 6 to 36 months. On average, each sample yielded about 260,000 productive templates and tens of thousands of productive rearrangements. Of the approximately 86 people in the trial, about two dozen had longitudinal samples available. Cryopreserved peripheral blood mononuclear cells were collected at three points: before therapy, at response, and at either sustained remission or disease progression. Patients were still on ibrutinib when every remission and progressive disease sample was collected.

On this clone: The target of this receptor is not known. No per-base quality is available; no much larger clone lies one base away.

For TCR beta library preparation, roughly 2 micrograms of genomic DNA was extracted from cryopreserved PBMCs. Longitudinal blood samples from CLL patients on ibrutinib monotherapy were analyzed using high-throughput TCR beta sequencing. The patients were enrolled in a single-center, open-label phase 2 trial of ibrutinib monotherapy. General findings and caveats noted by the study authors: Clonality increased at ibrutinib response, stayed stable in sustained remission, and fell back toward baseline at progression. Public clonotypes were found to be uncommon and were observed to contract or remain stable during treatment; the increase in clonality was shown to reflect expansion of private clonotypes at ibrutinib response. At baseline, clonality was higher than in age-matched healthy donors and showed a strong correlation with circulating CD8+ T-cell counts. Sampling times were not matched between patients in sustained remission and patients whose disease was progressing, and lymph node repertoires were not examined.

A MiSeq instrument was used for deep resolution sequencing, which targeted depths ranging from 1 in 1 million up to 1 in 200,000 T cells, with coverage averaging 10x for each clonotype. The immunoSEQ hsTCRB Kit was used to generate TCR beta libraries. The study's own analysis went as follows. ImmunoSEQ Data Assistant and ImmunoSEQ Analyzer were used for data analysis, and V, D and J genes were assigned according to IMGT definitions. Clonality was computed as one minus normalized Shannon entropy of productive rearrangement frequencies, ranging from 0 to 1. Only overrepresented clonotypes making up at least 0.05% of each patient's repertoire were included in the public clonotype analysis. Some twelve repertoires from age-matched healthy donors, obtained from immuneACCESS, served as clonality controls. TCRdb mirrors the immuneACCESS table, restricted to in-frame sequences. Some clones are absent from its copies; in checked studies, under half trace to an unresolved V gene, and the reason for the others is unknown. V and J calls and clone size follow that table, whereas D and trimming were derived from the DNA. This sample is represented by a few hundred thousand clones; over 55% of them were singletons. The top ten clones comprise roughly 6% of the sample.

The CDR3 runs 14 residues from the cysteine to the phenylalanine. Just the 42-base CDR3 DNA is kept, in frame starting at base 1. The germline V gene (reference sequence) gives CDR1 as SEHNR and CDR2 as FQNEAQ. V and J lose 3 bases and 0 bases, and a span of 8 bases separates them. This sequence originates from a human donor with chronic lymphocytic leukemia. The source was PBMCs, collected after 36 months of ibrutinib treatment. This sequence uses TRBV7-9 and TRBJ1-1; 5 matching bases give a weak D call of TRBD1. The DNA sequence is as follows: TGTGCCAGCAGCTTGGGACGGATGAACACTGAAGCTTTCTTT. Its translation reads: CASSLGRMNTEAFF.